This T cell receptor (beta chain) is from a study of shared clonotypes between healthy human individuals. This CDR3 has 13 amino acids. The germline V gene encodes CDR1 MGHDK and CDR2 SYGVNS. V lost 8 bases and J 5 bases, leaving 16 bases between the germline ends. Data came from immunoSEQ multiplex PCR; TCRdb stores just in-frame clones and leaves some out. The sample contains about 380,000 clones, approximately 96% of which appear only once. Study results and limitations: Donors were few, which limited the genetic and exposure-history diversity represented.

Of note for this clone: Its specificity is not known.

This chain connects TRBV25-1 to TRBJ2-7; a possible D gene is TRBD1 (5 bases). The source material was memory CD8+ T cells sorted from blood. The subset was: CD45RO+ cells pooled with CCR7-negative TemRA cells. The receptor was derived from a man aged 25 to 40 in good health. The CDR3 nucleotides read TGTGCCAGCGGAGCGACAGCGCGCGACGAGCAGTACTTC. Translating it yields CASGATARDEQYF.